These T cell receptor beta chains were read from a single sample in a study of control samples from healthy donors and cancer patients. The method was immunoSEQ multiplex PCR; TCRdb's version includes in-frame clones alone and lacks a portion of them. In the table there are tens of thousands of clones, 85% to 90% of which are singletons. The sequenced material came from blood. These receptor sequences come from a man in his fifties or sixties in good health. Both conserved end residues are part of each CDR3. The D gene is left open where the match is weak. Rows may omit the clone size; those that give it use once, few, many or a size class.

V,size,D,length,J,CDR3,DNA
TRBV6-4,-,TRBD1,14,TRBJ1-1,CASSDGTDYTEAFF,TGTGCCAGCAGTGACGGGACAGACTACACTGAAGCTTTCTTT
TRBV10-3,-,TRBD1,16,TRBJ2-7,CAISDRTGSTTGEQYF,TGTGCCATCAGTGACCGGACAGGCTCGACTACTGGCGAGCAGTACTTC
TRBV5-6,-,-,14,TRBJ1-2,CASSGGDTDYGYTF,TGTGCCAGCAGCGGAGGGGACACGGACTATGGCTACACCTTC
TRBV5-1,-,-,17,TRBJ1-1,CASSLSAVQGRNTEAFF,TGCGCCAGCAGCTTGTCGGCAGTCCAAGGGAGGAACACTGAAGCTTTCTTT
TRBV4-1,once,-,14,TRBJ1-6,CASSQTGTNSPLHF,TGCGCCAGCAGCCAAACAGGGACGAATTCACCCCTCCACTTT
TRBV3-1/TRBV3-2,once,-,14,TRBJ1-1,CASSRKAVPQSLAF,TGTGCCAGCAGCCGAAAGGCGGTCCCACAAAGTCTTGCCTTT
TRBV3-1/TRBV3-2,-,-,14,TRBJ2-7,CASSQDTWGDEQYF,TGTGCCAGCAGCCAAGATACATGGGGCGACGAGCAGTACTTC
TRBV6-4,-,-,13,TRBJ2-3,CASSDGDTDTQYF,TGTGCCAGCAGTGACGGCGACACAGATACGCAGTATTTT
TRBV5-1,-,-,14,TRBJ1-1,CASSIWRDNTEAFF,TGCGCCAGCAGCATCTGGAGAGATAACACTGAAGCTTTCTTT
TRBV19,-,-,15,TRBJ2-1,CASQGKTGNYNEQFF,TGTGCCAGCCAAGGGAAAACAGGGAACTACAATGAGCAGTTCTTC
TRBV6-2/TRBV6-3,-,TRBD2,15,TRBJ2-1,CASSPPGLAGNEQFF,TGTGCCAGCAGTCCACCCGGACTAGCGGGTAATGAGCAGTTCTTC
TRBV7-9,-,-,15,TRBJ2-3,CASSFYRGSADTQYF,TGTGCCAGCAGCTTTTATCGGGGGAGTGCAGATACGCAGTATTTT
TRBV6-5,-,-,12,TRBJ2-7,CAIHGRPGEQYF,TGTGCCATTCATGGACGGCCGGGCGAGCAGTACTTC
TRBV5-8,-,-,16,TRBJ1-4,CASSSTGTRQGEKLFF,TGTGCCAGCAGTTCAACCGGGACAAGACAAGGTGAAAAACTGTTTTTT
TRBV19,-,-,13,TRBJ1-4,CASSQTSAEKLFF,TGTGCCAGTAGCCAAACCTCGGCTGAAAAACTGTTTTTT
TRBV18,-,-,16,TRBJ2-4,CASSPQSRDGLNIQYF,TGTGCCAGCTCACCGCAGAGTCGGGACGGGTTGAACATTCAGTACTTC
TRBV7-8,-,TRBD1,16,TRBJ2-5,CASSLRQGQYQETQYF,TGTGCCAGCAGCTTACGTCAGGGACAGTACCAAGAGACCCAGTACTTC
TRBV3-1/TRBV3-2,-,-,14,TRBJ1-5,CASSQETSDQPQHF,TGTGCCAGCAGCCAAGAAACCAGTGATCAGCCCCAGCATTTT
TRBV6-4,-,-,13,TRBJ1-1,CASSHDRGDEAFF,TGTGCCAGCAGTCACGACAGAGGCGATGAAGCTTTCTTT
TRBV28,-,-,15,TRBJ2-7,CASSLSGGRSYEQYF,TGTGCCAGCAGTTTAAGTGGGGGCAGATCCTACGAGCAGTACTTC
TRBV11-2,-,-,14,TRBJ1-2,CASSLIQGGYGYTF,TGTGCCAGCAGCTTAATCCAGGGAGGCTATGGCTACACCTTC
TRBV27,-,-,15,TRBJ2-3,CASSLGGAVLDTQYF,TGTGCCAGCAGTTTAGGGGGGGCCGTTCTGGATACGCAGTATTTT
TRBV24-1,-,-,14,TRBJ1-4,CATSGPGDSRKLFF,TGTGCCACCAGTGGGCCAGGGGATAGCAGAAAACTGTTTTTT
TRBV7-9,-,TRBD1,15,TRBJ2-2,CASSSDRGNTGELFF,TGTGCCAGCAGCTCAGACAGGGGAAACACCGGGGAGCTGTTTTTT
TRBV5-6,-,TRBD1,19,TRBJ1-5,CASSLGPRTGPSSNQPQHF,TGTGCCAGCAGCCTGGGGCCTCGGACAGGACCATCTAGCAATCAGCCCCAGCATTTT
TRBV7-9,-,-,15,TRBJ2-3,CASSLGARSTDTQYF,TGTGCCAGCAGCTTAGGGGCAAGAAGCACAGATACGCAGTATTTT
TRBV6-4,-,TRBD1,14,TRBJ2-3,CATLDRGSRDTQYF,TGTGCCACCTTGGACAGGGGTAGTAGAGATACGCAGTATTTT
TRBV5-6,-,-,16,TRBJ2-6,CASSWGVGSGANVLTF,TGTGCCAGCAGTTGGGGGGTTGGCTCTGGGGCCAACGTCCTGACTTTC
TRBV11-2,-,-,14,TRBJ1-1,CASRGFLMNTEAFF,TGTGCCAGCAGAGGGTTCCTCATGAACACTGAAGCTTTCTTT
TRBV3-1/TRBV3-2,once,TRBD1,13,TRBJ1-1,CASSSAGGREAFF,TGTGCCAGCAGCTCTGCAGGGGGCCGGGAAGCTTTCTTT
TRBV2,-,-,10,TRBJ2-7,CASGTYEQYF,TGTGCCAGCGGCACCTACGAGCAGTACTTC
TRBV9,-,TRBD1,17,TRBJ2-2,CASSVAGGQGTAGELFF,TGTGCCAGCAGCGTAGCGGGGGGACAGGGGACGGCCGGGGAGCTGTTTTTT
TRBV15,-,-,16,TRBJ1-4,CATSREGRGLQEKLFF,TGTGCCACCAGCAGAGAGGGCAGGGGATTACAGGAAAAACTGTTTTTT
TRBV7-6,-,TRBD2,17,TRBJ2-7,CASSHGGGTSGSYEQYF,TGTGCCAGCAGCCACGGGGGTGGGACTAGCGGGTCCTACGAGCAGTACTTC
TRBV12-3/TRBV12-4,-,-,12,TRBJ1-4,CASSFVNEKLFF,TGTGCCAGCAGTTTTGTAAATGAAAAACTGTTTTTT
TRBV7-9,-,TRBD1,15,TRBJ1-1,CASSLVQGENTEAFF,TGTGCCAGCAGCTTAGTGCAGGGGGAAAACACTGAAGCTTTCTTT
TRBV6-6,-,TRBD2,16,TRBJ2-1,CASSYPAKSGVSEQFF,TGTGCCAGCAGTTACCCGGCCAAGAGCGGGGTAAGTGAGCAGTTCTTC
TRBV2,-,TRBD2,14,TRBJ2-5,CASRPSSGGETQYF,TGTGCCAGCAGACCCTCTAGCGGGGGAGAGACCCAGTACTTC
TRBV6-5,-,TRBD1,14,TRBJ1-1,CAIRQGTMNTEAFF,TGTGCCATAAGACAGGGGACTATGAACACTGAAGCTTTCTTT
TRBV30,-,-,14,TRBJ1-5,CAWSGRTSNQPQHF,TGTGCCTGGAGTGGTAGGACAAGTAATCAGCCCCAGCATTTT
TRBV7-9,-,-,13,TRBJ2-5,CASTQGTTETQYF,TGTGCCAGCACCCAAGGCACGACTGAGACCCAGTACTTC
TRBV12-3/TRBV12-4,-,-,12,TRBJ2-2,CASRPTAGELFF,TGTGCCAGCAGACCCACGGCCGGGGAGCTGTTTTTT
TRBV5-1,once,-,13,TRBJ2-7,CASSLEGTYEQYF,TGCGCCAGCAGCTTGGAAGGTACCTACGAGCAGTACTTC
TRBV19,-,TRBD2,14,TRBJ2-7,CASSIWWGTTEQYF,TGTGCCAGTAGTATATGGTGGGGGACTACCGAGCAGTACTTC
TRBV6-5,-,-,15,TRBJ1-5,CASSYYRGDNQPQHF,TGTGCCAGCAGTTACTATCGAGGGGACAATCAGCCCCAGCATTTT
TRBV19,-,-,14,TRBJ1-5,CASSIARGNQPQHF,TGTGCCAGTAGTATAGCGAGAGGCAATCAGCCCCAGCATTTT
TRBV4-2,-,-,14,TRBJ1-6,CASSQGRGHTPLHF,TGTGCCAGCAGCCAAGGTCGAGGGCATACACCCCTCCACTTT
TRBV10-3,-,TRBD2,14,TRBJ2-7,CAISGAGGPYEQYF,TGTGCCATCAGTGGAGCGGGGGGCCCCTACGAGCAGTACTTC
TRBV30,-,-,15,TRBJ2-3,CAWSVRREVTDTQYF,TGTGCCTGGAGTGTGCGGAGGGAAGTCACAGATACGCAGTATTTT
TRBV27,-,-,16,TRBJ1-1,CASSLGGRWASTLAFF,TGTGCCAGCAGTTTAGGGGGGCGGTGGGCCTCGACATTGGCTTTCTTT
TRBV7-8,-,TRBD1,15,TRBJ1-4,CASSPPGTGYEKLFF,TGTGCCAGCAGCCCCCCCGGGACAGGGTACGAAAAACTGTTTTTT
TRBV15,-,-,13,TRBJ2-3,CATSPTPADTQYF,TGTGCCACCAGCCCGACGCCGGCAGATACGCAGTATTTT
TRBV2,once,-,14,TRBJ1-2,CASSEARTAYGYTF,TGTGCCAGCAGTGAAGCGCGGACAGCCTATGGCTACACCTTC
TRBV25-1,-,-,12,TRBJ1-2,CASSDQGRGYTF,TGTGCCAGCAGTGATCAGGGTCGGGGCTACACCTTC
TRBV6-1,-,TRBD2,17,TRBJ2-5,CASSEGGAGGLRETQYF,TGTGCCAGCAGTGAAGGGGGGGCGGGGGGGCTCCGGGAGACCCAGTACTTC
TRBV25-1,-,-,13,TRBJ1-1,CASSEIRGTEAFF,TGTGCCAGCAGTGAAATCAGGGGCACTGAAGCTTTCTTT
TRBV5-4,-,-,14,TRBJ1-2,CASSPGTSNYGYTF,TGTGCCAGCAGCCCCGGGACATCTAACTATGGCTACACCTTC
TRBV5-1,once,-,16,TRBJ2-3,CASSLSAGAYTDTQYF,TGCGCCAGCAGCTTATCGGCGGGGGCTTACACAGATACGCAGTATTTT
TRBV7-3,-,TRBD1,16,TRBJ2-2,CASSLQGAVNTGELFF,TGTGCCAGCAGCCTTCAGGGGGCTGTGAACACTGGGGAGCTGTTTTTT
TRBV5-8,-,-,16,TRBJ2-1,CASSLESTGSYNEQFF,TGTGCCAGCAGCTTGGAGTCAACAGGGAGCTACAATGAGCAGTTCTTC